Here is one TCR beta chain with its context. This sample was included in a study of control samples from healthy donors and cancer patients. The protocol was immunoSEQ multiplex PCR, while the TCRdb copy is restricted to in-frame clones and leaves out a portion. The sample carries 100,000 to 150,000 clones, roughly 92% recorded once. This TCR was recovered from a man aged 80 or over with head and neck cancer. Sequenced input: PBMCs.

The CDR3 nucleotides are TGTGCCAGCAGCTTAACACCCCCTTATATTGAAGCTTTCTTT. The encoded protein is CASSLTPPYIEAFF. This rearrangement joins TRBV7-9 to TRBJ1-1; unclear D gene. Trimming stripped 2 bases from V and 7 bases from J, with 14 bases between. The CDR3 length is 14 residues. From germline, CDR1 is SEHNR and CDR2 FQNEAQ (reference sequence).